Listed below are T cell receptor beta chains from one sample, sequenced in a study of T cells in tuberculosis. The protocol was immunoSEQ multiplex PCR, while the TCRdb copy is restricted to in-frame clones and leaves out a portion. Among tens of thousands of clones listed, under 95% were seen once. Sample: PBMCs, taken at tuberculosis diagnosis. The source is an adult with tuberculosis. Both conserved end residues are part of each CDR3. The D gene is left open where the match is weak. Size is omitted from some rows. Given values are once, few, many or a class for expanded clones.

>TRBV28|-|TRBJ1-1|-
CASGGGPMNTEAFF
TGTGCCAGCGGGGGGGGCCCCATGAACACTGAAGCTTTCTTT
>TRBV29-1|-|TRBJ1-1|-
CSVPTGTLNTEAFF
TGCAGCGTTCCGACTGGGACTCTGAACACTGAAGCTTTCTTT
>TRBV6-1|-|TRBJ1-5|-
CASSGTMMRQPQHF
TGTGCCAGCAGTGGAACTATGATGCGCCAGCCCCAGCATTTT
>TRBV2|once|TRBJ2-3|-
CASSSTMITDTQYF
TGTGCCAGCAGTTCGACTATGATCACAGATACGCAGTATTTT
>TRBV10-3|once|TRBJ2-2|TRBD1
CAIRDRKNTGELFF
TGTGCCATCAGGGACAGGAAGAACACCGGGGAGCTGTTTTTT
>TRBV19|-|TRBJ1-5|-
CASTRRGEGNQPQHF
TGTGCCAGTACCCGCCGGGGGGAAGGCAATCAGCCCCAGCATTTT
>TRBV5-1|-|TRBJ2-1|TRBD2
CASSLEAGAHNEQFF
TGCGCCAGCAGCTTGGAAGCGGGGGCTCACAATGAGCAGTTCTTC
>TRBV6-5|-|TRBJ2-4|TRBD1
CASSYRDREKNIQYF
TGTGCCAGCAGTTACCGTGACAGGGAGAAAAACATTCAGTACTTC
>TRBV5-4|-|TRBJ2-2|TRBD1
CASSLGAWGQKDTGELFF
TGTGCCAGCAGCTTGGGGGCTTGGGGACAGAAGGACACCGGGGAGCTGTTTTTT
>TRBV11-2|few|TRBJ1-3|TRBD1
CASSSDRGSGNTIYF
TGTGCCAGCAGCTCGGACAGGGGATCTGGAAACACCATATATTTT
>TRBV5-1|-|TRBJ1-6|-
CASSPRSQITYNSPLHF
TGCGCCAGCAGCCCCCGGTCACAGATAACCTATAATTCACCCCTCCACTTT
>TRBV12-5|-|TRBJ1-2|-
CASGGGISGTQAGYTF
TGTGCTAGTGGTGGGGGTATTTCCGGGACACAAGCCGGCTACACCTTC
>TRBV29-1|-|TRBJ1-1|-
CSAVGLITEAFF
TGCAGCGCCGTGGGCCTTATCACTGAAGCTTTCTTT
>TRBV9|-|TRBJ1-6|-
CASSVEYYNSPLHF
TGTGCCAGCAGCGTCGAGTATTATAATTCACCCCTCCACTTT
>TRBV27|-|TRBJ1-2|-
CASSPFHVGAEDGYTF
TGTGCCAGCAGCCCCTTCCATGTGGGGGCCGAGGATGGCTACACCTTC
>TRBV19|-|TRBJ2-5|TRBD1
CASSIRAGGEGETQYF
TGTGCCAGTAGTATTAGGGCAGGGGGTGAGGGCGAGACCCAGTACTTC
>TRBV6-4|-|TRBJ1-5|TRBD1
CASPRTGSNQPQHF
TGTGCCAGCCCCCGGACAGGAAGCAATCAGCCCCAGCATTTT
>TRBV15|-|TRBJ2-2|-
CATSSPRRDITGELFF
TGTGCCACCAGCAGCCCCCGCCGGGACATTACCGGGGAGCTGTTTTTT
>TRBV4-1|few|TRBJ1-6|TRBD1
CASSPQGTNNSPLHF
TGCGCCAGCAGCCCACAGGGGACAAATAATTCACCCCTCCACTTT
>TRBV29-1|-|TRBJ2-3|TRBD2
CSGQGLARDTQYF
TGCAGCGGACAGGGACTAGCAAGGGATACGCAGTATTTT
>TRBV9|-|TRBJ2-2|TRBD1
CASSPDRAGPGELFF
TGTGCCAGCTCCCCGGACAGGGCCGGACCCGGGGAGCTGTTTTTT
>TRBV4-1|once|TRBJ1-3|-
CASSTVGMGAGNTIYF
TGCGCCAGCAGTACAGTCGGAATGGGGGCAGGAAACACCATATATTTT
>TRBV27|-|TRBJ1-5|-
CASSPDRRRDQPQHF
TGTGCCAGCAGTCCAGACAGGCGACGGGATCAGCCCCAGCATTTT
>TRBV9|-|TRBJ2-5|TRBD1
CASSVGGQYSETQYF
TGTGCCAGCAGCGTAGGGGGACAGTATTCGGAGACCCAGTACTTC
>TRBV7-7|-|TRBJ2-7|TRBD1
CASSPRDRVYEQYF
TGTGCCAGCAGCCCCCGGGACAGGGTCTACGAGCAGTACTTC
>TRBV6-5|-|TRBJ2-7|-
CASSYSEDSVTYEQYF
TGTGCCAGCAGTTACTCAGAGGATAGCGTCACCTACGAGCAGTACTTC
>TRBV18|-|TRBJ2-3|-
CASSPKTNTDTQYF
TGTGCCAGCTCACCAAAAACAAACACAGATACGCAGTATTTT
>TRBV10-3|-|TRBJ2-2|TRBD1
CAISERTGKGNTGELFF
TGTGCCATCAGTGAGCGGACAGGGAAGGGGAACACCGGGGAGCTGTTTTTT
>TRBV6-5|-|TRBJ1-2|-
CASSYSNGYGYTF
TGTGCCAGCAGTTACTCGAACGGCTATGGCTACACCTTC
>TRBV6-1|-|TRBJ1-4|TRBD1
CASETGGNEEKLFF
TGTGCCAGCGAAACAGGGGGGAATGAGGAAAAACTGTTTTTT
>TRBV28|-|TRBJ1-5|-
CASRGFEVPYSNQPQHF
TGTGCCAGCAGGGGTTTTGAGGTTCCTTATAGCAATCAGCCCCAGCATTTT
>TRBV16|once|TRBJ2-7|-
CASSQSTAPLSVEQYF
TGTGCCAGCAGCCAATCAACAGCTCCCCTTTCGGTCGAGCAGTACTTC
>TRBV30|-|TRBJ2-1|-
CAWSELREQFF
TGTGCCTGGAGTGAATTGAGGGAGCAGTTCTTC
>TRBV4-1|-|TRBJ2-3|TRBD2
CASSQERSGGADTQYF
TGCGCCAGCAGCCAAGAGCGCAGCGGGGGGGCAGATACGCAGTATTTT
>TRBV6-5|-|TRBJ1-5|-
CASSRQSNQPQHF
TGTGCCAGCAGCAGACAGAGCAATCAGCCCCAGCATTTT
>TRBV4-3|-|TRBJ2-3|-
CASSSGGGFTDTQYF
TGCGCCAGCAGCTCTGGCGGGGGCTTCACAGATACGCAGTATTTT
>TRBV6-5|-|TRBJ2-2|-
CASGSWNTGELFF
TGTGCCAGCGGTTCCTGGAACACCGGGGAGCTGTTTTTT
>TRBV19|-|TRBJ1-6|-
CASTSLLKENSPLHF
TGTGCCAGTACCTCCCTTCTGAAGGAGAATTCACCCCTCCACTTT
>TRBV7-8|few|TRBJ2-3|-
CASSLARTSDTQYF
TGTGCCAGCAGCTTAGCAAGGACTTCGGATACGCAGTATTTT